This TCR beta chain was obtained from a study of vaccination effects on CD4 cells after COVID-19. Regarding this clone: Its antigen is undetermined.

Within the ViraFEST assay, antigen-specific CD4+ T cells underwent expansion with viral peptide pools prior to sequencing. With around ten days of culture completed, CD4+ T cells were isolated. Vaccinees lacked prior SARS-CoV-2 infection and tested negative for nucleocapsid antibodies. In culture with approximately 9.5 IU/ml IL-2 and about 9.7 ug/ml peptides, PBMC were grown at roughly 2 million per well. Assay: immunoSEQ multiplex PCR; the TCRdb copy retains only in-frame clones and omits some. The profile shows 55,000 to 75,000 clones, under 75% of them singletons. The CDR3 runs to 14 residues. Trimming took 6 bases from V and 4 from J; bases not matched to a gene: 5. Germline V gene lookup returns CDR1 MNHNY and CDR2 SVGAGI (reference sequence).

This sequence was found in a human donor who received a COVID-19 vaccine. Source: CD4+ T cells from PBMCs cultured with HCoV-OC43 spike peptides, taken before COVID-19 vaccination. The subset denotes: HCoV-OC43 spike overlapping peptide pool stimulation. The chain uses TRBV6-6 and TRBJ2-2; TRBD1 agrees at 7 bases. The CDR3 DNA reads TGTGCCAGCAGCTCCGGGACAGTCACCGGGGAGCTGTTTTTT. Protein product: CASSSGTVTGELFF.